Presented here are 10 T cell receptor beta chains from one specimen sequenced in a study of shared clonotypes between healthy human individuals. Method: immunoSEQ multiplex PCR; TCRdb's copy keeps in-frame clones and lacks some. The sample carries about 480,000 clones, approximately 85% recorded once. Sequenced sample: PBMCs. These receptors all stem from a woman between 35 and 50 years old in good health. Some clones in this sample may be carry-over from other donors' samples.

Notes on this clone: The sample holds other DNA sequences that translate to the same CDR3. This chain connects TRBV6-1 to TRBJ1-1; possibly TRBD1 for D (6 bases). CDR3 length equals 13 residues. Germline assignment: CDR1 MNHNS and CDR2 SASEGT. Trimming removed 6 bases at V and 2 bases at J, with 10 bases between. This CDR3 is CASRRGTNTEAFF. CDR3 DNA: TGTGCCAGCAGAAGAGGGACAAACACTGAAGCTTTCTTT.

The chain carries TRBV4-2 and TRBJ2-3; D perhaps matches TRBD2 (5 bases). Trimming cost V 5 bases and J 4 bases, with 7 bases left between them. The CDR3 covers 12 residues. Germline values: CDR1 LGHNA, CDR2 YNFKEQ. DNA of the CDR3: TGTGCCAGCAGCGCGGGCCCAGATACGCAGTATTTT. It codes for CASSAGPDTQYF.

About this clone: Its ends do not fully match the called genes, so a read error is possible. V and J are TRBV7-7 and TRBJ2-5; the D is unclear. The CDR3 is 14 residues long. The germline V gene encodes CDR1 SSHAT and CDR2 FNYEAQ (reference sequence). The CDR3 reads CASSTGPNGETQYF. The CDR3 DNA is TGTGCTAGCAGCACCGGCCCCAACGGGGAGACCCAGTACTTC.

The chain joins TRBV5-1 to TRBJ2-3, with D possibly TRBD2 on 5 matching bases. CDR3 length: 12 residues. V was clipped by 4 bases and J by 2 bases, with 5 bases between them. Germline loops: CDR1 SGHRS, CDR2 YFSETQ. The CDR3 DNA sequence: TGCGCCAGCAGCCGGGACACAGATACGCAGTATTTT. Translation: CASSRDTDTQYF.

The chain joins TRBV30 to TRBJ1-5, with D perhaps matching TRBD1 (6 bases). Between the trimmed V and J ends, which lost 3 bases and 4 bases, there was a span of 13 bases. Germline loops: CDR1 GTSNPN, CDR2 SVGIG (reference sequence). CDR3 length: 14 amino acids. The CDR3 DNA sequence: TGTGCCTGGAGCCTCGGGCAGGGGAATCAGCCCCAGCATTTT. Its translation: CAWSLGQGNQPQHF.

This chain joins TRBV9 and TRBJ2-5; D is ambiguous. CDR1 and CDR2 (germline): SGDLS, YYNGEE. This CDR3 has 15 amino acids. V was trimmed by 0 bases and J by 4 bases, leaving 13 bases between them. The CDR3 DNA reads as TGTGCCAGCAGCGTAGCTGGGGATAGCATAGAGACCCAGTACTTC. Translating gives CASSVAGDSIETQYF.

This CDR3 is CASSSQVSGNTIYF. Here the CDR3 DNA reads TGCGCCAGCAGCTCACAGGTCTCTGGAAACACCATATATTTT. The genes are TRBV5-1 and TRBJ1-3, with D tentatively TRBD1 (5 bases). V shed 3 bases and J shed 0 bases, with 7 bases lying between them. The V gene's germline CDR1 is SGHRS and CDR2 YFSETQ. This CDR3 region has 14 residues.

This chain joins TRBV7-9 and TRBJ2-7; 9 bases fit TRBD1. V was pared by 1 base and J by 9 bases, with 4 bases of the junction left unmatched. There are 13 residues in the CDR3. Germline lookup yields CDR1 SEHNR and CDR2 FQNEAQ (reference sequence). In DNA form, the CDR3 reads TGTGCCAGCAGCTTAGAGGGGACAGGGACGCAGTACTTC. It encodes CASSLEGTGTQYF.

This chain links TRBV5-1 with TRBJ2-5, with D perhaps TRBD1 or TRBD2 (5 bases each). The V end lost 3 bases, the J end lost 1 base, and 7 bases lay between the germline ends. Germline-derived CDR1 and CDR2 are SGHRS and YFSETQ. CDR3 length: 13 residues. CDR3 bases: TGCGCCAGCAGCTGGGACCCCCAAGAGACCCAGTACTTC. Amino acids: CASSWDPQETQYF.

This sequence joins TRBV5-4 and TRBJ2-5; 7 nucleotides line up with TRBD2. From germline, CDR1 is SGHNT and CDR2 YYREEE (reference sequence). The V gene end was trimmed by 0 bases and the J gene end by 1 base; junction bases not matched to a gene: 3. CDR3 length: 15 residues. CDR3 region: CASSLAGGIQETQYF. The DNA for the CDR3 is TGTGCCAGCAGCTTGGCGGGGGGTATCCAAGAGACCCAGTACTTC.